The clone carrying this TCR beta chain was counted a single time. V lost 6 bases and J lost 1, with 12 bases in between. Germline V gene lookup returns CDR1 MNHNY and CDR2 SVGAGI (reference sequence). The CDR3 runs to 14 residues. The record originates from a study of cytomegalovirus exposure and HLA in healthy donors. This PCR relied on a set of 60 Vbeta primers and 13 Jbeta primers. The data were produced by immunoSEQ multiplex PCR, yet TCRdb's version contains in-frame clones alone and is incomplete. The data hold 90,000 to 110,000 clones, with roughly 70% observed a single time. The chain has TRBV6-6 and TRBJ1-1, with D tentatively TRBD1 (6 bases). The clonotype comes from a woman aged 70-85 years in good health and CMV-seropositive. Sequencing input: PBMCs. The CDR3 region is CASRLQGRNTEAFF. The CDR3 DNA sequence: TGTGCCAGCAGATTACAGGGACGGAACACTGAAGCTTTCTTT.